A single sample gave rise to the 30 T cell receptor beta chains below, sequenced in a study of shared clonotypes between healthy human individuals. Assay used: immunoSEQ multiplex PCR; TCRdb lists only in-frame clones, some missing. The sample contains around 720,000 clones, 73% of which appear only once. What was sequenced was memory CD4+ T cells sorted from blood. The subset is: CD45RA-negative fraction. These receptor sequences come from a woman aged 30 to 39 in good health.

This clone was recorded once. The chain recombines TRBV7-8 with TRBJ2-7, with 7 bases matching TRBD2. Germline V gives CDR1 SGHVS, CDR2 FQNEAQ. The CDR3 contains 17 residues. V trimming: 1 base; J trimming: 1 base; junction bases outside the gene matches: 10. Here the CDR3 DNA reads TGTGCCAGCAGCTTAGACCCTCGACTAGCCAATTCCTACGAGCAGTACTTC. The encoded protein is CASSLDPRLANSYEQYF.

V is TRBV11-2 and J is TRBJ1-3, with D perhaps matching TRBD1 (6 bases). CDR1 SGHAT and CDR2 FQNNGV come from the germline V gene. The CDR3 covers 14 residues. The V gene lost 4 bases and the J gene lost 5 bases, with 12 bases spanning the gap. CDR3 amino acids: CASSSPGGRNTIYF. CDR3 in DNA: TGTGCCAGCAGCTCCCCCGGGGGCCGAAACACCATATATTTT.

The V gene is TRBV2, the J gene TRBJ2-2; TRBD1 agrees at 8 bases. The V gene end was trimmed by 4 bases and the J gene end by 4 bases; junction bases not matched to a gene: 5. Looked up from germline, CDR1 is SNHLY and CDR2 is FYNNEI. There are 15 residues in the CDR3. CDR3 protein: CASSGQGASTGELFF. CDR3 bases: TGTGCCAGCAGTGGTCAGGGGGCGAGCACCGGGGAGCTGTTTTTT. Variable domain in full (rest from reference TRBV2 and TRBJ2-2): EPEVTQTPSHQVTQMGQEVILRCVPISNHLYFYWYRQILGQKVEFLVSFYNNEISEKSEIFDDQFSVERPDGSNFTLKIRSTKLEDSAMYFCASSGQGASTGELFFGEGSRLTVL.

V gene TRBV28 combines with J gene TRBJ2-1; D tentatively reads TRBD1 or TRBD2 (6 bases each). CDR3 length: 15 residues. V gave up 11 bases and J gave up 4 bases, with 21 bases separating them. Germline V gives CDR1 MDHEN, CDR2 SYDVKM. CDR3 sequence (DNA): TGTGCCTCAATTGGGGGGCGGTCCTCATACAATGAGCAGTTCTTC. This encodes CASIGGRSSYNEQFF.

This rearrangement joins TRBV7-8 to TRBJ2-1, with D hard to call. Deletions cut 5 bases from V and 7 bases from J, with 15 bases between. CDR3 length equals 14 residues. Germline CDR1 SGHVS, CDR2 FQNEAQ. The CDR3 protein is CASSRNRNTNEQFF. The CDR3 DNA reads as TGTGCCAGCAGCCGTAACCGAAATACGAATGAGCAGTTCTTC.

This clone showed up just a few times. The rearrangement links TRBV7-2 to TRBJ2-4; D might be TRBD2 (7 bases). The ends were cut back, 3 bases at V and 13 bases at J, with 16 bases in the middle. Germline CDR1 reads SGHTA; CDR2 reads FQGNSA. The CDR3 runs 13 residues. The CDR3 DNA reads TGTGCCAGCAGCTTGGGCAGGGAGGGGGTCCAGTACTTC. It translates to CASSLGREGVQYF.

The chain recombines TRBV20-1 with TRBJ2-5; D gene uncertain. The CDR3 is made up of 11 amino acids. Germline-derived CDR1 and CDR2 are DFQATT and SNEGSKA (reference sequence). With 3 bases removed from V and 2 bases from J, the gap between germline ends came to 4 bases. The CDR3 coding sequence is TGCAGTGCTAGCGGGCAAGAGACCCAGTACTTC. This gives the protein CSASGQETQYF.

The rearrangement uses TRBV10-3 and TRBJ1-5; D gene uncertain. The CDR3 totals 15 residues. Germline values: CDR1 ENHRY, CDR2 SYGVKD. Trimming stripped 0 bases from V and 5 bases from J, with 11 bases between. This CDR3 is CAISESPPSYQPQHF. DNA for the CDR3: TGTGCCATCAGTGAGTCCCCACCTTCGTATCAGCCCCAGCATTTT.

This clone was counted only a few times. This chain joins TRBV27 and TRBJ1-1, with D perhaps TRBD1 (6 bases). The CDR3 consists of 13 residues. Germline V gene lookup returns CDR1 MNHEY and CDR2 SMNVEV (reference sequence). Trimming removed 6 bases from V and 3 bases from J, with 11 bases in between. CDR3 sequence (DNA): TGTGCCAGCAGGCGACAGGATTACACTGAAGCTTTCTTT. It codes for CASRRQDYTEAFF.

The V gene is TRBV5-6, the J gene TRBJ2-5; D possibly corresponds to TRBD1 (6 bases). Germline assignment: CDR1 SGHDT and CDR2 YYEEEE. V was trimmed by 1 base and J by 4 bases, leaving 17 bases between them. The CDR3 totals 16 residues. CDR3 DNA sequence: TGTGCCAGCAGCTTGCGGTCGGGCAGGGGAGTAGAGACCCAGTACTTC. This codes for CASSLRSGRGVETQYF.

V is TRBV7-3 and J is TRBJ2-1; 8 nucleotides align to TRBD1. Per germline, CDR1 SGHTA and CDR2 FQGTGA. V was clipped by 0 bases and J by 6 bases; unmatched bases: 4. CDR3 size: 15 residues. The CDR3 reads CASSLTPGTGNEQFF. CDR3 bases: TGTGCCAGCAGCTTAACCCCGGGGACAGGCAATGAGCAGTTCTTC.

In this sample, this clone turned up many times. This chain links TRBV2 with TRBJ2-4, with TRBD2 matching over 7 bases. Germline V gene lookup returns CDR1 SNHLY and CDR2 FYNNEI. Losses at the gene ends were 0 bases for V and 1 base for J; bases not matched to a gene: 6. The CDR3 is made up of 17 amino acids. This chain's CDR3 is CASSEAGGVRAKNIQYF. CDR3 nucleotides: TGTGCCAGCAGTGAAGCGGGAGGGGTAAGGGCCAAAAACATTCAGTACTTC. Full variable domain (rest looked up from reference TRBV2 and TRBJ2-4): EPEVTQTPSHQVTQMGQEVILRCVPISNHLYFYWYRQILGQKVEFLVSFYNNEISEKSEIFDDQFSVERPDGSNFTLKIRSTKLEDSAMYFCASSEAGGVRAKNIQYFGAGTRLSVL.

The gene calls are TRBV29-1 and TRBJ1-2; perhaps TRBD1 as D (5 bases). The germline V and J ends were trimmed by 0 bases and 5 bases, with 13 bases remaining between them. Looked up from germline, CDR1 is SQVTM and CDR2 is ANQGSEA. There are 14 residues in the CDR3. The CDR3 DNA reads TGCAGCGTTGAAGATCGGGGGGGTTGGTATGGCTACACCTTC. Translated, it gives CSVEDRGGWYGYTF.

The V and J genes are TRBV25-1 and TRBJ1-2; 10 nucleotides agree with TRBD1. Germline lookup yields CDR1 MGHDK and CDR2 SYGVNS. Trimming removed 8 bases from V and 8 bases from J; junction bases left unmatched: 11. The CDR3 has 14 residues. The CDR3 loop reads CASGGQGRFGGYTF. The CDR3 nucleotides are TGTGCCAGCGGGGGACAGGGGAGGTTCGGAGGCTACACCTTC.

V and J are TRBV19 and TRBJ1-1; D ambiguous. Per the germline V gene, CDR1 is LNHDA and CDR2 is SQIVND (reference sequence). The ends were cut back, 1 base at V and 1 base at J, with 10 bases in the middle. The CDR3 contains 15 residues. In DNA, the CDR3 is TGTGCCAGTAGTATAGCGTCGGGATGGAACACTGAAGCTTTCTTT. This sequence encodes CASSIASGWNTEAFF.

This chain links TRBV30 with TRBJ2-5; D remains ambiguous. This CDR3 has 12 residues. Germline assignment: CDR1 GTSNPN and CDR2 SVGIG (reference sequence). Trimming removed 3 bases at V and 3 bases at J, with 8 bases between. CDR3 coding DNA: TGTGCCTGGAGACTGTTTAAAGAGACCCAGTACTTC. Its translation is CAWRLFKETQYF.

This sequence joins TRBV6-6 and TRBJ2-5; 7 bases match TRBD2. V was pared by 6 bases and J by 5 bases, with 12 bases of the junction left unmatched. The V gene's germline CDR1 is MNHNY and CDR2 SVGAGI (reference sequence). The CDR3 length is 15 residues. This chain's CDR3 is CASSPGGSLSETQYF. The DNA of the CDR3 is TGTGCCAGCAGCCCCGGGGGGAGCCTGTCGGAGACCCAGTACTTC.

Written as DNA, the CDR3 is TGCGCCAGCAGCTTCTCTTCGATGGAGACCCAGTACTTC. It is translated as CASSFSSMETQYF. V usage is TRBV5-1 and J usage is TRBJ2-5; no definite D call. Germline lookup yields CDR1 SGHRS and CDR2 YFSETQ. The CDR3 is made up of 13 amino acids. The V gene lost 2 bases and the J gene lost 5 bases, with 10 bases spanning the gap.

The V call is TRBV5-1, the J call TRBJ1-2; D gene unclear. Trimming pared 0 bases from V and 0 bases from J, leaving 15 bases between. The CDR3 has 17 residues. The V gene's germline CDR1 is SGHRS and CDR2 YFSETQ. The CDR3 sequence is CASSLDTTELANYGYTF. As DNA, the CDR3 is TGCGCCAGCAGCTTGGATACCACAGAGTTAGCTAACTATGGCTACACCTTC.

J is TRBJ2-1 and V is TRBV11-3; TRBD2 agrees at 14 bases. CDR3 length: 15 residues. Germline V lookup: CDR1 SGHNT, CDR2 YENEEA. V lost 4 bases, J lost 8 bases, and 4 bases stayed unmatched. CDR3: CASSSGLAGVDEQFF. CDR3 bases: TGTGCCAGCAGCTCGGGACTAGCGGGAGTTGATGAGCAGTTCTTC.

V is TRBV28 and J is TRBJ2-2; 11 bases agree with TRBD2. Germline V gene data show CDR1 as MDHEN and CDR2 as SYDVKM. This CDR3 contains 17 residues. Losses at the gene ends were 2 bases for V and 1 base for J; bases not matched to a gene: 3. The CDR3 bases are TGTGCCAGCAGTTTAGCTAGCGGGAGGATGAACACCGGGGAGCTGTTTTTT. Amino acid sequence: CASSLASGRMNTGELFF.

The rearrangement links TRBV5-1 to TRBJ1-3; 7 positions match TRBD1. The CDR3 consists of 14 residues. V trimming: 6 bases; J trimming: 4 bases; junction bases outside the gene matches: 7. The germline CDR1 and CDR2 sequences are SGHRS and YFSETQ. CDR3: CASNPGTAGNTIYF. As DNA, the CDR3 is TGCGCCAGCAACCCTGGGACAGCGGGAAACACCATATATTTT.

The chain carries TRBV10-1 and TRBJ1-5; 8 bases fit TRBD1. With 3 bases clipped from V and 6 bases from J, the junction kept 1 base outside the gene matches. Per the germline V gene, CDR1 is WNHNN and CDR2 is SYGVQD (reference sequence). This CDR3 is built from 13 residues. CDR3 DNA: TGCGCCAGCAGTGACGGACAGGGTCAGCCCCAGCATTTT. Its protein is CASSDGQGQPQHF.

Only a few counts were recorded for this clone. CDR3 amino acids: CASRTGQSTDTQYF. As DNA, the CDR3 is TGCGCCAGCAGGACAGGGCAAAGTACAGATACGCAGTATTTT. The chain joins TRBV5-1 to TRBJ2-3; 7 nucleotides match TRBD1. Trimming removed 5 bases from V and 3 bases from J; junction bases left unmatched: 6. Germline V CDR1 and CDR2: SGHRS, YFSETQ. This CDR3 is built from 14 residues.

This clone has just one count. The V gene is TRBV10-3, the J gene TRBJ2-3; 10 bases match TRBD2. Per germline, CDR1 ENHRY and CDR2 SYGVKD. V was clipped by 3 bases and J by 1 base; unmatched bases: 7. The CDR3 contains 17 residues. The DNA for the CDR3 is TGTGCCATCAGTGATCCTTCTAGCGGGAGTGGCACAGATACGCAGTATTTT. Protein sequence: CAISDPSSGSGTDTQYF.

This clone was observed a single time. The CDR3 region is CASSPRLDYEQYF. In DNA, the CDR3 is TGTGCCAGCTCCCCTCGACTGGACTACGAGCAGTACTTC. This chain joins TRBV18 and TRBJ2-7, with D unresolved. Trimming stripped 6 bases from V and 3 bases from J, with 12 bases between. CDR3 size: 13 residues. Per the germline V gene, CDR1 is KGHSH and CDR2 is LQKENI. Variable domain in full (rest from reference TRBV18 and TRBJ2-7): NAGVMQNPRHLVRRRGQEARLRCSPMKGHSHVYWYRQLPEEGLKFMVYLQKENIIDESGMPKERFSAEFPKEGPSILRIQQVVRGDSAAYFCASSPRLDYEQYFGPGTRLTVT.

This clone showed up just a few times. V gene TRBV7-2 combines with J gene TRBJ2-1; the D is unclear. Germline V gene data show CDR1 as SGHTA and CDR2 as FQGNSA. The CDR3 runs 15 residues. V was cut by 4 bases and J by 6 bases, with 16 bases left in between. The CDR3 protein is CASSSTVLVGNEQFF. The CDR3 nucleotides read TGTGCCAGCAGCTCAACAGTGTTAGTGGGCAATGAGCAGTTCTTC.

The chain uses TRBV25-1 and TRBJ1-5; the D gene is possibly TRBD1 (6 bases). The CDR3 has 14 amino acids. The germline V and J ends were trimmed by 7 bases and 1 base, with 11 bases remaining between them. Germline V gene sequence: CDR1 MGHDK, CDR2 SYGVNS. The CDR3 nucleotides read TGTGCCAGCATAGGAGGGGGGAGCAATCAGCCCCAGCATTTT. The encoded protein is CASIGGGSNQPQHF.

This sequence joins TRBV6-1 and TRBJ1-3; D might be TRBD1 (6 bases). This CDR3 has 16 amino acids. Trimming shortened V by 0 bases and J by 3 bases, and 12 bases separated the two germline ends. Germline V CDR1 and CDR2: MNHNS, SASEGT. The CDR3 nucleotides are TGTGCCAGCAGTGAAGCCCTAGGGGGGTATGGAAACACCATATATTTT. As protein: CASSEALGGYGNTIYF.

This clone was seen ten or more times. V usage is TRBV7-2 and J usage is TRBJ2-7; TRBD1 aligns across 7 bases. This CDR3 comprises 14 residues. V was pared by 5 bases and J by 3 bases, with 7 bases of the junction left unmatched. Germline CDR1 and CDR2: SGHTA and FQGNSA. CDR3 residues: CASSARDSYYEQYF. In nucleotides, the CDR3 is TGTGCCAGCAGCGCCCGGGACAGTTACTACGAGCAGTACTTC.